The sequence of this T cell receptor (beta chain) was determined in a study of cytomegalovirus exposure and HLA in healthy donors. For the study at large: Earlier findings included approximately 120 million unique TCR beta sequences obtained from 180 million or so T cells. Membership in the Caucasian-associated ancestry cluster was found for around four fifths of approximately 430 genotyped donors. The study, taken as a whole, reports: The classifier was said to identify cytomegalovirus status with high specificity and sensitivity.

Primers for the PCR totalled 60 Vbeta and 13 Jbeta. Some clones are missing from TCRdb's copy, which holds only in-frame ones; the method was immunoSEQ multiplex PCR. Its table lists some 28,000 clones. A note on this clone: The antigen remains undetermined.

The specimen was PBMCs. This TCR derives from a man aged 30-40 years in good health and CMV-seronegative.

CDR3 nucleotides: TGCGCCAGCAGCTTAGGACAGGGGCAGTCTGGGGCCAACGTCCTGACTTTC. Amino acid sequence: CASSLGQGQSGANVLTF. The V and J genes are TRBV4-1 and TRBJ2-6; TRBD1 aligns across 9 bases. Losses at the gene ends were 5 bases for V and 1 base for J; bases not matched to a gene: 6. This CDR3 region has 17 residues. The germline V gene has CDR1 MGHRA and CDR2 YSYEKL.